The 20 T cell receptor beta chains presented below share a single source sample, sequenced in a study of STAT3 mutations in large granular lymphocyte leukemia. Findings of the study overall: In T-cell large granular lymphocyte leukemia, about half of patients showed multiple immunodominant subclonotypes.

Antigens for these TCRs are unknown. The protocol was immunoSEQ multiplex PCR, while the TCRdb copy is restricted to in-frame clones and leaves out a portion. The sample includes about 3,200 clones, 68% of them seen just once. The sample taken for sequencing was peripheral blood mononuclear cells. These receptors were collected from a woman in her thirties or forties with T-cell large granular lymphocyte leukemia. Some clones in this sample may be carry-over from other donors' samples.

CDR3 nucleotide sequence: TGTGCCAGCTCAGCAGACTTCTTAGGGACGGCCTCTGGAAACACCATATATTTT. As protein: CASSADFLGTASGNTIYF. V is TRBV18 and J is TRBJ1-3; a possible D gene is TRBD1 (5 bases). V was cut by 5 bases and J by 0 bases, with 20 bases left in between. Germline CDR1 is KGHSH and CDR2 is LQKENI. CDR3 length: 18 amino acids.

The V call is TRBV29-1, the J call TRBJ1-1, with D maybe TRBD1 (6 bases). V shed 3 bases and J shed 1 base, with 9 bases lying between them. The CDR3 length is 13 residues. Germline CDR1 and CDR2: SQVTM and ANQGSEA. The CDR3 DNA reads TGCAGCGTTGACAAACAGGGGAACACTGAAGCTTTCTTT. Its translation is CSVDKQGNTEAFF. Based on the CDR3 plus reference TRBV29-1 and TRBJ1-1, the full variable domain is SAVISQKPSRDICQRGTSLTIQCQVDSQVTMMFWYRQQPGQSLTLIATANQGSEATYESGFVIDKFPISRPNLTFSTLTVSNMSPEDSSIYLCSVDKQGNTEAFFGQGTRLTVV.

The J gene is TRBJ2-1, the V gene TRBV29-1, with D tentatively TRBD2 (6 bases). In germline, CDR1 is SQVTM, CDR2 ANQGSEA. The CDR3 length is 13 residues. CDR3 sequence reads: CSAAVREFGEQFF. The DNA of the CDR3 is TGCAGTGCCGCCGTACGGGAGTTTGGTGAGCAGTTCTTC.

The chain recombines TRBV13 with TRBJ2-1, with TRBD1 as a possible D gene (6 bases). CDR3 size: 12 residues. Germline V gene sequence: CDR1 PRHDT, CDR2 FYEKMQ (reference sequence). Trimming shortened V by 1 base and J by 16 bases, and 14 bases separated the two germline ends. CDR3 in amino acids: CASSLATGLPFF. As DNA, the CDR3 is TGTGCCAGCAGCTTAGCTACAGGGCTCCCTTTCTTC.

This sequence joins TRBV5-4 and TRBJ1-2, with 7 bases lining up with TRBD1. Germline CDR1 reads SGHNT; CDR2 reads YYREEE (reference sequence). J gave up 7 bases and V 0 bases, and 15 bases lay outside the gene matches. This CDR3 has 17 residues. The CDR3 sequence is CASSLVGGAASQAGYTF. The CDR3 region has the DNA TGTGCCAGCAGCTTGGTAGGGGGCGCGGCATCTCAGGCTGGCTACACCTTC.

This clone was counted between two and nine times. The chain has TRBV10-3 and TRBJ1-2; D not certain. The germline V and J ends were trimmed by 4 bases and 2 bases, with 5 bases remaining between them. Germline V gene data show CDR1 as ENHRY and CDR2 as SYGVKD. The CDR3 sequence is 12 residues long. The CDR3 here is CAISGSNYGYTF. CDR3 sequence (DNA): TGTGCCATCAGTGGCTCCAACTATGGCTACACCTTC.

The chain recombines TRBV7-9 with TRBJ2-7; D is unresolved. The germline V gene encodes CDR1 SEHNR and CDR2 FQNEAQ (reference sequence). The V and J ends lost 2 bases and 3 bases respectively, with 2 bases between them. CDR3 length: 11 residues. Here the CDR3 reads CASSLYYEQYF. The DNA for the CDR3 is TGTGCCAGCAGCTTATACTACGAGCAGTACTTC. The variable domain in full, completed from reference TRBV7-9 and TRBJ2-7, reads DTGVSQNPRHKITKRGQNVTFRCDPISEHNRLYWYRQTLGQGPEFLTYFQNEAQLEKSRLLSDRFSAERPKGSFSTLEIQRTEQGDSAMYLCASSLYYEQYFGPGTRLTVT.

This clone has more than one count but fewer than ten. The gene calls are TRBV5-1 and TRBJ2-7, with 7 bases fitting TRBD1. Germline CDR1 is SGHRS and CDR2 is YFSETQ. This CDR3 contains 15 residues. Losses at the gene ends were 0 bases for V and 7 bases for J; bases not matched to a gene: 10. The CDR3 nucleotides read TGCGCCAGCAGCTTGGCTGGGACAGCCTCTTGGGAGCAGTACTTC. As protein: CASSLAGTASWEQYF.

J is TRBJ2-2 and V is TRBV30; 9 nucleotides match TRBD1. V shed 3 bases, J shed 3 bases, and the junction held 2 bases outside the gene matches. The germline V gene has CDR1 GTSNPN and CDR2 SVGIG (reference sequence). This CDR3 has 14 residues. The CDR3 loop reads CAWRGTGHTGELFF. The CDR3, as DNA: TGTGCCTGGAGGGGGACAGGGCACACCGGGGAGCTGTTTTTT.

This clone has just one count. The chain uses TRBV7-2 and TRBJ1-4; TRBD1 matches 7 bases. There are 15 residues in the CDR3. The germline V gene encodes CDR1 SGHTA and CDR2 FQGNSA. Germline trimming cut 1 base from V and 9 bases from J; bases unmatched to any gene: 8. The CDR3 is CASSLERGQMQKLFF. The CDR3 DNA reads as TGTGCCAGCAGCTTAGAGCGGGGACAGATGCAAAAACTGTTTTTT.

V is TRBV9 and J is TRBJ1-6; 8 nucleotides agree with TRBD1. Germline V gene sequence: CDR1 SGDLS, CDR2 YYNGEE. V shed 0 bases and J 5 bases; nucleotides not matched to a gene: 13. The CDR3 totals 19 residues. CDR3 protein: CASSVGTGFRGGHNSPLHF. As DNA, the CDR3 is TGTGCCAGCAGCGTAGGGACAGGGTTCCGTGGGGGTCATAATTCACCCCTCCACTTT.

This clone was seen more than once but under ten times. The rearrangement uses TRBV7-3 and TRBJ2-7, with D unresolved. Germline V gives CDR1 SGHTA, CDR2 FQGTGA. With 5 bases removed from V and 2 bases from J, the gap between germline ends came to 16 bases. This CDR3 has 15 amino acids. The CDR3 sequence: CASSPSSNGPYEQYF. The CDR3 region has the DNA TGTGCCAGCAGCCCTTCGTCCAACGGCCCCTACGAGCAGTACTTC.

The rearrangement joins TRBV29-1 to TRBJ2-1, with D unresolved. The germline gives CDR1 SQVTM, CDR2 ANQGSEA. V was trimmed by 1 base and J by 9 bases, leaving 7 bases between them. The CDR3 covers 11 residues. CDR3 sequence reads: CSVEAETEQFF. The CDR3 DNA sequence: TGCAGCGTTGAAGCAGAGACTGAGCAGTTCTTC.

This chain links TRBV18 with TRBJ2-7, with 10 bases matching TRBD1. Trimming removed 6 bases from V and 6 bases from J; junction bases left unmatched: 14. Germline V gene data show CDR1 as KGHSH and CDR2 as LQKENI. The CDR3 sequence is 16 residues long. The CDR3 bases are TGTGCCAGCTCCCCCTTTCGGGACAGGGGATCGGGCGAGCAGTACTTC. Its translation: CASSPFRDRGSGEQYF.

The chain recombines TRBV30 with TRBJ2-7, with a tentative D call TRBD1 (5 bases). Trimming cost V 4 bases and J 5 bases, with 15 bases left between them. CDR3 size: 13 residues. Germline CDR1 GTSNPN, CDR2 SVGIG (reference sequence). The CDR3 protein is CAWKSSGPHEQYF. The CDR3 coding sequence is TGTGCCTGGAAGTCGTCAGGGCCCCACGAGCAGTACTTC.

The rearrangement joins TRBV6-5 to TRBJ1-4; 10 bases align to TRBD1. Losses at the gene ends were 5 bases for V and 8 bases for J; bases not matched to a gene: 5. The CDR3 sequence is 14 residues long. Germline V gene data show CDR1 as MNHEY and CDR2 as SVGAGI. CDR3: CASSPGTGDEKLFF. CDR3 in DNA: TGTGCCAGCAGTCCCGGGACAGGGGACGAAAAACTGTTTTTT.

The rearrangement joins TRBV7-2 to TRBJ2-1, with 7 bases matching TRBD1. CDR1 is SGHTA, CDR2 FQGNSA, per germline. This CDR3 has 15 amino acids. V was pared by 2 bases and J by 7 bases, with 8 bases of the junction left unmatched. For the CDR3, the DNA is TGTGCCAGCAGCTTACAAAGGGACAGCCGAAATGAGCAGTTCTTC. It yields the protein CASSLQRDSRNEQFF.

The chain is built from TRBV6-5 and TRBJ2-5; 9 bases fit TRBD2. The CDR3 sequence is 15 residues long. Germline CDR1 is MNHEY and CDR2 is SVGAGI. Trimming at V came to 10 bases and at J to 2 bases, leaving 11 bases not matched to a gene. Here the CDR3 DNA reads TGTGCCACAAAACCTCTAGCGGGGTCACAAGAGACCCAGTACTTC. This sequence encodes CATKPLAGSQETQYF.

This clone was seen more than once but under ten times. J is TRBJ1-1 and V is TRBV4-2; the D gene is possibly TRBD1 (5 bases). Trimming left V 1 base short and J 8 bases short, with 11 bases between. The CDR3 covers 13 residues. Germline V gene data show CDR1 as LGHNA and CDR2 as YNFKEQ. This CDR3 is CASSQVGRLEAFF. The CDR3 DNA reads as TGTGCCAGCAGCCAAGTGGGACGGCTAGAAGCTTTCTTT.

The J gene is TRBJ2-7, the V gene TRBV7-9; D remains ambiguous. With 3 bases removed from V and 7 bases from J, the gap between germline ends came to 10 bases. The germline V gene encodes CDR1 SEHNR and CDR2 FQNEAQ (reference sequence). The CDR3 is 12 amino acids. The CDR3: CASSFTSDEQYF. As DNA, the CDR3 is TGTGCCAGCAGCTTTACCTCAGATGAGCAGTACTTC. The complete variable domain, with remaining parts taken from reference TRBV7-9 and TRBJ2-7, reads DTGVSQNPRHKITKRGQNVTFRCDPISEHNRLYWYRQTLGQGPEFLTYFQNEAQLEKSRLLSDRFSAERPKGSFSTLEIQRTEQGDSAMYLCASSFTSDEQYFGPGTRLTVT.